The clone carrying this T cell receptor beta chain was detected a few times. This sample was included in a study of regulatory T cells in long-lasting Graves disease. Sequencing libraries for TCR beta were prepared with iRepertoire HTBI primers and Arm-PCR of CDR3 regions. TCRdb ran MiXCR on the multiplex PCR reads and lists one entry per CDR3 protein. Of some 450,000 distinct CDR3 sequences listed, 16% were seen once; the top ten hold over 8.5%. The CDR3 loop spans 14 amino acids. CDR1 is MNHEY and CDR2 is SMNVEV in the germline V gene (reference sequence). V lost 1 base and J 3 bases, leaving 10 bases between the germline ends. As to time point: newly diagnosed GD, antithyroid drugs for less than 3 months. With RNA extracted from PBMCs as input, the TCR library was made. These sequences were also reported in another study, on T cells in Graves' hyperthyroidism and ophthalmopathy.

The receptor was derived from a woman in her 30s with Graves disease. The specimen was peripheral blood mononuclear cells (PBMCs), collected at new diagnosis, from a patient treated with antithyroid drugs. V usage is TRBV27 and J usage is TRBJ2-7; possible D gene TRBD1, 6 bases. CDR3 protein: CASSLYRDNYEQYF. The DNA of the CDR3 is TGTGCCAGCAGTTTATACCGGGACAACTACGAGCAGTACTTC.